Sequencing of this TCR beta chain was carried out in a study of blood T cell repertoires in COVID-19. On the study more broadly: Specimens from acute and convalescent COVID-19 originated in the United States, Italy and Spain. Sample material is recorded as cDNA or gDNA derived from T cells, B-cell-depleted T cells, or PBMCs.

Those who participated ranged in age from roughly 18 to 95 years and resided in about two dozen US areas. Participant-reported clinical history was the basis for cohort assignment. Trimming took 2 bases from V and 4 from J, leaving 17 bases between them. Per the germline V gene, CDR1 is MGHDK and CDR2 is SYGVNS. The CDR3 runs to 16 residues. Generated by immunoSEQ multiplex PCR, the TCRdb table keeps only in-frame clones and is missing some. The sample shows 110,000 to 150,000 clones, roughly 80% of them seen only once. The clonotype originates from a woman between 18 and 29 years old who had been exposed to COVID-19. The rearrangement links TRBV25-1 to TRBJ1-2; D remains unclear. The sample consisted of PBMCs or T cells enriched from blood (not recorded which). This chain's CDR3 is CASSEPGVSGRYGYTF. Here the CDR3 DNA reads TGTGCCAGCAGTGAACCGGGAGTAAGTGGACGCTATGGCTACACCTTC.